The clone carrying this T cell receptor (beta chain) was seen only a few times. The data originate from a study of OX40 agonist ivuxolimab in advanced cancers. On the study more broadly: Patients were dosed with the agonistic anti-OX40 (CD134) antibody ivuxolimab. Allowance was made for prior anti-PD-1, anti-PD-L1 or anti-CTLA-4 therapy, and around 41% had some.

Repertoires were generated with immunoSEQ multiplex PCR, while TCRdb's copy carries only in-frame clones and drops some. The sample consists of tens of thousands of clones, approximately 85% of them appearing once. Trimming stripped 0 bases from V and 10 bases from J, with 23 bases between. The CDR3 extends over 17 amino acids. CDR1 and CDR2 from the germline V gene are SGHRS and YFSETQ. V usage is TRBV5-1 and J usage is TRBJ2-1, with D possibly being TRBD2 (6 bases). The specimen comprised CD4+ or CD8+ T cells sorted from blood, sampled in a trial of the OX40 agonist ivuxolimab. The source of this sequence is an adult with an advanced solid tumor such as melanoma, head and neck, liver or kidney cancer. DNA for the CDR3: TGCGCCAGCAGCTTGGGGACTCCGGGACTTCTGTCGACGGAGCAGTTCTTC. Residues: CASSLGTPGLLSTEQFF.